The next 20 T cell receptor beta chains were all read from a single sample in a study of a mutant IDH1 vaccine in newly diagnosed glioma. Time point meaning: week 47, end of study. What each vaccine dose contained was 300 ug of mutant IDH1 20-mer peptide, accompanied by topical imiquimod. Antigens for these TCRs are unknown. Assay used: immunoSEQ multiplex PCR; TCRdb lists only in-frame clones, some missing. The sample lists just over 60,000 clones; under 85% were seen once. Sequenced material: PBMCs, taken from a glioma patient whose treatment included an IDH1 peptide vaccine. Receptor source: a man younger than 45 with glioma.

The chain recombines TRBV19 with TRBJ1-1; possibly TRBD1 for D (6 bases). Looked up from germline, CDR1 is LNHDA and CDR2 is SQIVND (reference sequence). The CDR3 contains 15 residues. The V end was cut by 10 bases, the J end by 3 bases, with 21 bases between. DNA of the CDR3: TGTGCCACCACTCTCGAGTGGGGGGCAGACACTGAAGCTTTCTTT. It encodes CATTLEWGADTEAFF.

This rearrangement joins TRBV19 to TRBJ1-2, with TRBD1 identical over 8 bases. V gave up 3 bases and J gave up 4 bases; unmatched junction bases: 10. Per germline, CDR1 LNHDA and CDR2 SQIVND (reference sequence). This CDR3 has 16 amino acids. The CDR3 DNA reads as TGTGCCAGTAGTATTTTTCGGCCAGGGGGCGGCTATGGCTACACCTTC. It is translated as CASSIFRPGGGYGYTF. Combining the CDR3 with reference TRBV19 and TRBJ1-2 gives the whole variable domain DGGITQSPKYLFRKEGQNVTLSCEQNLNHDAMYWYRQDPGQGLRLIYYSQIVNDFQKGDIAEGYSVSREKKESFPLTVTSAQKNPTAFYLCASSIFRPGGGYGYTFGSGTRLTVV.

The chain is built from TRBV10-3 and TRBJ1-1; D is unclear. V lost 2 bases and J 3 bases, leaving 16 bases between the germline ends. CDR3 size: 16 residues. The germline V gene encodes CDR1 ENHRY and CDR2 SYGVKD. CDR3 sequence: CAISEPEVPSYTEAFF. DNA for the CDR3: TGTGCCATCAGTGAGCCCGAAGTCCCTTCCTACACTGAAGCTTTCTTT.

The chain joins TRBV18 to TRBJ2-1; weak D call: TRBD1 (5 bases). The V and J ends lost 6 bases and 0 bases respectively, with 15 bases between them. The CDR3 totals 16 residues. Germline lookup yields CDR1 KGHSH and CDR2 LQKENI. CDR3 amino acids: CASSLTGTSSYNEQFF. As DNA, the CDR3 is TGTGCCAGCTCCCTTACAGGAACGAGCTCCTACAATGAGCAGTTCTTC. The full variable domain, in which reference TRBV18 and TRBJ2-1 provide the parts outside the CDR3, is NAGVMQNPRHLVRRRGQEARLRCSPMKGHSHVYWYRQLPEEGLKFMVYLQKENIIDESGMPKERFSAEFPKEGPSILRIQQVVRGDSAAYFCASSLTGTSSYNEQFFGPGTRLTVL.

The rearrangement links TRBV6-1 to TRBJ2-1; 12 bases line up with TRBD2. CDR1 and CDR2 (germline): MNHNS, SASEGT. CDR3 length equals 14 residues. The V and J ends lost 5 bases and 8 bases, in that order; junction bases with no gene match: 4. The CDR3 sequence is CASSNPSGGDEQFF. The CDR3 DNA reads TGTGCCAGCAGTAATCCTAGCGGGGGGGATGAGCAGTTCTTC.

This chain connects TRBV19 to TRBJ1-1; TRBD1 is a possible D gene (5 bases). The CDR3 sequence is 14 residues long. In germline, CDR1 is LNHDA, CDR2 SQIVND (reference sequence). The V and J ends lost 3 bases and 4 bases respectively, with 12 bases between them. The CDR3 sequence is CASSILGASTEAFF. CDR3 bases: TGTGCCAGTAGTATTCTCGGGGCCTCCACTGAAGCTTTCTTT.

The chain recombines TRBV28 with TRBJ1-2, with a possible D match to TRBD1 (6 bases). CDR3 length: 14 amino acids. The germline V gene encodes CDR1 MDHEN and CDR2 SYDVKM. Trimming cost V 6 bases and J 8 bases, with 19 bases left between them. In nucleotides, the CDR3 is TGTGCCAGCAGGAACGACAGGATGGCCCTCGGCTACACCTTC. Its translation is CASRNDRMALGYTF.

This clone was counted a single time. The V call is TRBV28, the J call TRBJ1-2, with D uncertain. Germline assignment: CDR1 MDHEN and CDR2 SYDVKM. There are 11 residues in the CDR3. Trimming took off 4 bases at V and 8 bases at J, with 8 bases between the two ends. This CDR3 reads CASSSQRGYTF. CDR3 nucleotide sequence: TGTGCCAGCAGTTCCCAGAGGGGCTACACCTTC.

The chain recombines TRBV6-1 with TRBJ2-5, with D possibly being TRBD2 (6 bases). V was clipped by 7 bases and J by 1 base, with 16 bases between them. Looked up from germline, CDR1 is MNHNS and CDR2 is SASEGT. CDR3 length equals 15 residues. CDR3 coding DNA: TGTGCCAGCACCTCTTATCAGGGACTCCAAGAGACCCAGTACTTC. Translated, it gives CASTSYQGLQETQYF.

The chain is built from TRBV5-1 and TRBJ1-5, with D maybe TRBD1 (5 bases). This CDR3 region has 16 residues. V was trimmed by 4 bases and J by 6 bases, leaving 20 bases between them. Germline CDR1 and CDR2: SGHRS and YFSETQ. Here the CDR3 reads CASSPGPPERSQPQHF. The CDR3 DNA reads TGCGCCAGCAGCCCGGGACCGCCTGAACGGAGTCAGCCCCAGCATTTT.

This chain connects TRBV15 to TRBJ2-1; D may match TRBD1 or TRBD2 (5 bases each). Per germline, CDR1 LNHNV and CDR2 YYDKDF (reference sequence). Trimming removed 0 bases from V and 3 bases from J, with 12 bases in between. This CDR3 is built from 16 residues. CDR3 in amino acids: CATSRDSAGSYNEQFF. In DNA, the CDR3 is TGTGCCACCAGCAGAGACTCGGCAGGGAGCTACAATGAGCAGTTCTTC. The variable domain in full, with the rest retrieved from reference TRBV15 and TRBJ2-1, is DAMVIQNPRYQVTQFGKPVTLSCSQTLNHNVMYWYQQKSSQAPKLLFHYYDKDFNNEADTPDNFQSRRPNTSFCFLDIRSPGLGDTAMYLCATSRDSAGSYNEQFFGPGTRLTVL.

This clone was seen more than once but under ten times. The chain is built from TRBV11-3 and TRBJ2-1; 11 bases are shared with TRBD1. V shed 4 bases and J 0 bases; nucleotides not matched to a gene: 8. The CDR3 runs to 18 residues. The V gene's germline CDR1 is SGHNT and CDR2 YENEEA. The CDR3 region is CASSSRTGGKSSYNEQFF. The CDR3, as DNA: TGTGCCAGCAGCTCCAGGACAGGGGGCAAAAGCTCCTACAATGAGCAGTTCTTC.

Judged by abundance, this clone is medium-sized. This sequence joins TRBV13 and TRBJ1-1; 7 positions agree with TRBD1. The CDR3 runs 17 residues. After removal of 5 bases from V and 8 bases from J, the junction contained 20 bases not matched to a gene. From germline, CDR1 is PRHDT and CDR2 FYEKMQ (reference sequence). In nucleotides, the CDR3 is TGTGCCAGCAGCCCTGGGGACAGATGGGCGAGGGATCTCGAAGCTTTCTTT. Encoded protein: CASSPGDRWARDLEAFF. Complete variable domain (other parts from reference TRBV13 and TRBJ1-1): AAGVIQSPRHLIKEKRETATLKCYPIPRHDTVYWYQQGPGQDPQFLISFYEKMQSDKGSIPDRFSAQQFSDYHSELNMSSLELGDSALYFCASSPGDRWARDLEAFFGQGTRLTVV.

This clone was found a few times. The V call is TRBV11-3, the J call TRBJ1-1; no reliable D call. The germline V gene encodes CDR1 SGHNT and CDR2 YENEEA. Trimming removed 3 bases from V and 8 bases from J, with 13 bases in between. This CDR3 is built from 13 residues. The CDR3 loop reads CASSLVGSQEAFF. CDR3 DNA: TGTGCCAGCAGCTTGGTAGGTAGCCAAGAAGCTTTCTTT. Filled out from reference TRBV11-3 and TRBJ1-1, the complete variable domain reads EAGVVQSPRYKIIEKKQPVAFWCNPISGHNTLYWYLQNLGQGPELLIRYENEEAVDDSQLPKDRFSAERLKGVDSTLKIQPAELGDSAVYLCASSLVGSQEAFFGQGTRLTVV.

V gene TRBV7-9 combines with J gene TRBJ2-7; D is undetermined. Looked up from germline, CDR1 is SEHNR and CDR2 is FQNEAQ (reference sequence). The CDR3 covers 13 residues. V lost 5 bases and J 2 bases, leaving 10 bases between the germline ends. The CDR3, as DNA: TGTGCCAGCAGCCTACCGTTAACCTACGAGCAGTACTTC. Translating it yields CASSLPLTYEQYF.

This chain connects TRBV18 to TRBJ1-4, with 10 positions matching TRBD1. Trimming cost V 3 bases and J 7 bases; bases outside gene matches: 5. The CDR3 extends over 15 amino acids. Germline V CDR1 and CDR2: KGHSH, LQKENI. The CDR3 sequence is CASSPWGQGREKLFF. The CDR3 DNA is TGTGCCAGCTCACCTTGGGGACAGGGGCGTGAAAAACTGTTTTTT.

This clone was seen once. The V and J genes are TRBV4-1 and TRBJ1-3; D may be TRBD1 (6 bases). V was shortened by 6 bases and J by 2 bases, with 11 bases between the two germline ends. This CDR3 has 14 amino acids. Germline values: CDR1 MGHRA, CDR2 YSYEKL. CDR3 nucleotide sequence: TGCGCCAGCAGGGGGGCAGCGACTGGAAACACCATATATTTT. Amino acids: CASRGAATGNTIYF.

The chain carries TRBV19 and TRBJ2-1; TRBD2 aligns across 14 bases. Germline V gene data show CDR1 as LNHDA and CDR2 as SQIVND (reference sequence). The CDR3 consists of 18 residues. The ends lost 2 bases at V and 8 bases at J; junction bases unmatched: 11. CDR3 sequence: CASSIKRLAGGRVDEQFF. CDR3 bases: TGTGCCAGTAGTATAAAGCGACTAGCGGGGGGGCGAGTAGATGAGCAGTTCTTC. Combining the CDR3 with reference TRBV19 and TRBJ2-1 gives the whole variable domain DGGITQSPKYLFRKEGQNVTLSCEQNLNHDAMYWYRQDPGQGLRLIYYSQIVNDFQKGDIAEGYSVSREKKESFPLTVTSAQKNPTAFYLCASSIKRLAGGRVDEQFFGPGTRLTVL.

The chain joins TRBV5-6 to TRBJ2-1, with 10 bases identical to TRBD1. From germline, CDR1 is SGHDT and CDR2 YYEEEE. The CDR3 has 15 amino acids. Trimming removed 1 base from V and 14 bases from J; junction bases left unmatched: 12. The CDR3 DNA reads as TGTGCCAGCAGCTTGAGGATGGGACAGGGGCCCGGTAAGTTCTTC. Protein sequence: CASSLRMGQGPGKFF.

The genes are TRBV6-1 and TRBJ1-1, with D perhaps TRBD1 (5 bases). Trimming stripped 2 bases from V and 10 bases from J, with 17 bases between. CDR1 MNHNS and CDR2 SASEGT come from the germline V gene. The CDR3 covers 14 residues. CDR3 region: CASSERLETDRAFF. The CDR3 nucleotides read TGTGCCAGCAGTGAAAGGTTGGAGACAGATCGAGCTTTCTTT.